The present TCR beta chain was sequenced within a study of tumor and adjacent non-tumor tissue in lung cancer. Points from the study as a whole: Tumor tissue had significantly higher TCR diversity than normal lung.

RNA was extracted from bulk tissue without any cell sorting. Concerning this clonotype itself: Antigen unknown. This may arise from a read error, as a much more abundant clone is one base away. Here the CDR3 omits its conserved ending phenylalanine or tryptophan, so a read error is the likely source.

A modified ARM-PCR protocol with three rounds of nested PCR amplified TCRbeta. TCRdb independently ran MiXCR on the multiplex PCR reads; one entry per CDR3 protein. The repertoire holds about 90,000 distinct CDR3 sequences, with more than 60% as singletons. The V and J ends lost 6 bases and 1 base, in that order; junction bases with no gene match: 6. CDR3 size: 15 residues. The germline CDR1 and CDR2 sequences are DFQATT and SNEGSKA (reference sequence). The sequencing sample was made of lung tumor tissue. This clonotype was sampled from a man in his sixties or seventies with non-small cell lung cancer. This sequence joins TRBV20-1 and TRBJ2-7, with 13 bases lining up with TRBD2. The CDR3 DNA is TGCAGTGCGGCGGGACTAGCGGGATTATCCTACGAGCAGTACCTC. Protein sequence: CSAAGLAGLSYEQYL.